Following are 19 T cell receptor beta chains from one sample sequenced in a study of T cell changes during pregnancy in multiple sclerosis. The assay was immunoSEQ multiplex PCR, and TCRdb's table has in-frame clones only and misses some. The sample consists of 20,000 to 25,000 clones, approximately 90% of them appearing once. The sequencing used CD8+ T cells from peripheral blood mononuclear cells, collected in the first trimester of pregnancy. These receptors were collected from a female donor with multiple sclerosis, enrolled in a pregnancy study.

The chain is built from TRBV9 and TRBJ2-7; D perhaps matches TRBD1 (6 bases). This CDR3 has 13 residues. V was shortened by 3 bases and J by 4 bases, with 11 bases between the two germline ends. Germline V gene sequence: CDR1 SGDLS, CDR2 YYNGEE. CDR3 sequence reads: CASSDERGYEQYF. CDR3 DNA sequence: TGTGCCAGCAGCGACGAAAGGGGGTACGAGCAGTACTTC.

V and J are TRBV9 and TRBJ2-1, with 12 bases lining up with TRBD2. Germline lookup yields CDR1 SGDLS and CDR2 YYNGEE. This CDR3 contains 16 residues. V dropped 0 bases and J dropped 9; count of bases not matched to a gene: 7. The CDR3 bases are TGTGCCAGCAGCGTAGCGGCTAGCGGGAGGGCCGGTGAGCAGTTCTTC. Protein: CASSVAASGRAGEQFF.

Turning to this clone: This clone may be a read error of a much larger clone one base away. In the same sample, other DNA sequences code for this CDR3. This chain links TRBV4-2 with TRBJ2-3, with 16 nucleotides matching TRBD2. CDR3 length: 16 residues. Per the germline V gene, CDR1 is LGHNA and CDR2 is YNFKEQ. The CDR3 region has the DNA TGTGCCAGCAGCCCGGGACTAGCGGGAGGGGGAGATACGCAATATTTT. Residues: CASSPGLAGGGDTQYF.

The count of this clone is one. The V call is TRBV11-2, the J call TRBJ1-1, with D possibly TRBD1 on 5 matching bases. The V gene lost 2 bases and the J gene lost 0 bases, with 16 bases spanning the gap. In germline, CDR1 is SGHAT, CDR2 FQNNGV. CDR3 length: 17 residues. The CDR3 here is CASSLRGAGPMNTEAFF. The CDR3 region has the DNA TGTGCCAGCAGCTTACGAGGGGCGGGGCCCATGAACACTGAAGCTTTCTTT.

The gene calls are TRBV30 and TRBJ1-2; 10 bases match TRBD1. From germline, CDR1 is GTSNPN and CDR2 SVGIG (reference sequence). The length of the CDR3 is 12 residues. V was clipped by 6 bases and J by 8 bases; unmatched bases: 6. CDR3 sequence: CACRDRGDGYTF. The CDR3 DNA is TGTGCCTGCCGGGACAGGGGAGACGGCTACACCTTC.

This clone showed up just once. The chain recombines TRBV29-1 with TRBJ2-1; perhaps TRBD1 as D (6 bases). This CDR3 has 12 amino acids. Germline CDR1 is SQVTM and CDR2 is ANQGSEA. Trimming removed 4 bases at V and 4 bases at J, with 8 bases between. In DNA, the CDR3 is TGCAGCGTTGTGGGGACATACAATGAGCAGTTCTTC. Amino acid sequence: CSVVGTYNEQFF.

This rearrangement joins TRBV5-1 to TRBJ2-5; TRBD2 matches 7 bases. Unmatched junction bases numbered 12, after V lost 7 bases and J lost 3 bases. The CDR3 is 15 residues long. CDR1 and CDR2 from the germline V gene are SGHRS and YFSETQ. The CDR3 sequence: CASGAGDFFEETQYF. Here the CDR3 DNA reads TGCGCCAGCGGCGCGGGAGATTTTTTCGAAGAGACCCAGTACTTC.

CDR3 residues: CASTTSGSAETQYF. The CDR3 DNA follows: TGTGCCAGTACGACTAGCGGGAGTGCAGAGACCCAGTACTTC. The chain carries TRBV6-5 and TRBJ2-5; 12 bases agree with TRBD2. The junction had 6 bases not matched to a gene; V was cut back by 9 bases and J by 4 bases. Germline values: CDR1 MNHEY, CDR2 SVGAGI. This CDR3 has 14 residues.

The chain links TRBV27 to TRBJ2-7; 8 positions agree with TRBD1. The V segment lost 5 bases and the J segment 4 bases; nucleotides outside the gene matches: 4. The CDR3 extends over 13 amino acids. The V gene's germline CDR1 is MNHEY and CDR2 SMNVEV (reference sequence). CDR3 sequence reads: CASSPGGPYEQYF. For the CDR3, the DNA is TGTGCCAGCAGTCCAGGGGGCCCATACGAGCAGTACTTC.

The rearrangement joins TRBV9 to TRBJ2-1, with 7 bases that match TRBD2. With 2 bases clipped from V and 0 bases from J, the junction kept 8 bases outside the gene matches. This CDR3 is 17 amino acids long. The germline V gene has CDR1 SGDLS and CDR2 YYNGEE. The CDR3 bases are TGTGCCAGCAGCGTGAGGCTAGCGGTGAGCTCCTACAATGAGCAGTTCTTC. Residues: CASSVRLAVSSYNEQFF.

The rearrangement joins TRBV6-1 to TRBJ1-2; D remains ambiguous. The CDR3 extends over 13 amino acids. Trimming removed 2 bases at V and 6 bases at J, with 10 bases between. Germline CDR1 and CDR2: MNHNS and SASEGT. The CDR3 loop is CASSEYNSHGYTF. The CDR3 nucleotides are TGTGCCAGCAGTGAATATAACAGTCATGGCTACACCTTC.

V is TRBV19 and J is TRBJ2-1; 10 nucleotides match TRBD2. Losses at the gene ends were 11 bases for V and 10 bases for J; bases not matched to a gene: 11. Looked up from germline, CDR1 is LNHDA and CDR2 is SQIVND (reference sequence). The CDR3 runs 13 residues. The CDR3 DNA is TGTGCCCGAGGAGTAGCGGGAGGACGGGAGCAGTTCTTC. As protein: CARGVAGGREQFF.

The V and J genes are TRBV25-1 and TRBJ2-2; 8 bases align to TRBD2. Trimming cost V 6 bases and J 3 bases; bases outside gene matches: 6. Germline V gives CDR1 MGHDK, CDR2 SYGVNS. The CDR3 has 15 residues. The CDR3 is CASSALLADTGELFF. For the CDR3, the DNA is TGTGCCAGCAGCGCGTTACTAGCGGACACCGGGGAGCTGTTTTTT.

This chain joins TRBV4-3 and TRBJ2-1; TRBD2 matches at 9 bases. The CDR3 runs 16 residues. Germline-derived CDR1 and CDR2 are LGHNA and YSLEER. V shed 4 bases, J shed 3 bases, and the junction held 7 bases outside the gene matches. The CDR3 nucleotides read TGCGCCAGCAGCCCCTCGGGTAGCGGGAGCTACAATGAGCAGTTCTTC. This encodes CASSPSGSGSYNEQFF.

The CDR3 DNA follows: TGTGCCACCAGCAGAGGGGGAGGGTCGGCAGATACGCAGTATTTT. Its protein is CATSRGGGSADTQYF. The V gene is TRBV15, the J gene TRBJ2-3; TRBD2 agrees at 7 bases. Germline values: CDR1 LNHNV, CDR2 YYDKDF (reference sequence). V trimming: 1 base; J trimming: 4 bases; junction bases outside the gene matches: 5. The CDR3 contains 15 residues.

This chain uses TRBV2 with TRBJ2-1; 13 bases match TRBD2. Trimming cost V 5 bases and J 9 bases; bases outside gene matches: 10. Germline values: CDR1 SNHLY, CDR2 FYNNEI. The length of the CDR3 is 16 residues. CDR3 region: CASSPRTSGSSVEQFF. The CDR3 region has the DNA TGTGCCAGCAGTCCAAGGACTAGCGGGAGTTCTGTTGAGCAGTTCTTC.

This clone is judged large. This chain uses TRBV6-4 with TRBJ2-2; 11 bases are shared with TRBD2. The CDR3 has 16 residues. The junction had 0 bases not matched to a gene; V was cut back by 2 bases and J by 1 base. From germline, CDR1 is MRHNA and CDR2 SNTAGT. CDR3 sequence: CASSDGTSGNTGELFF. DNA of the CDR3: TGTGCCAGCAGTGACGGGACTAGCGGGAACACCGGGGAGCTGTTTTTT.

The chain links TRBV7-8 to TRBJ2-1; D gene uncertain. Germline V gene lookup returns CDR1 SGHVS and CDR2 FQNEAQ. This CDR3 is built from 13 residues. V shed 1 base and J shed 7 bases, with 8 bases lying between them. The CDR3: CASSLGQANEQFF. The CDR3 DNA is TGTGCCAGCAGCTTAGGCCAGGCGAATGAGCAGTTCTTC.

This sequence joins TRBV5-4 and TRBJ2-7, with 9 bases lining up with TRBD2. V was pared by 6 bases and J by 6 bases, with 19 bases of the junction left unmatched. The CDR3 runs to 17 residues. Germline V lookup: CDR1 SGHNT, CDR2 YYREEE (reference sequence). Written as DNA, the CDR3 is TGTGCCAGCAACCGCGGGGGGGCTAGCGGAGGGGGGAGCGAGCAGTACTTC. Translated: CASNRGGASGGGSEQYF.